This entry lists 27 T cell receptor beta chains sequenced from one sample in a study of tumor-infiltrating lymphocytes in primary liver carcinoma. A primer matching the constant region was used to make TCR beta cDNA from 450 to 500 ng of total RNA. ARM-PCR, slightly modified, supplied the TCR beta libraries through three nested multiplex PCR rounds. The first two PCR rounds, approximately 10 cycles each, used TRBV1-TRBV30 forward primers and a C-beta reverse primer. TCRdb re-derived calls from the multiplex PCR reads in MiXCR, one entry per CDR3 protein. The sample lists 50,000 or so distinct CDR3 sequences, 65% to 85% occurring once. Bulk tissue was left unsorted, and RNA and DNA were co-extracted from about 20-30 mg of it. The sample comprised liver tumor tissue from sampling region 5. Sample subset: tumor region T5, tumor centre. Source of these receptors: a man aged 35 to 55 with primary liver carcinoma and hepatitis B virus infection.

The CDR3 DNA follows: TGTGCCATCAGCTTACAGGTAGGTGACTCCTACGAGCAGTACTTC. It specifies CAISLQVGDSYEQYF. The rearrangement links TRBV10-3 to TRBJ2-7; D possibly corresponds to TRBD1 (5 bases). The length of the CDR3 is 15 residues. Germline V gives CDR1 ENHRY, CDR2 SYGVKD. The V and J ends lost 6 bases and 0 bases respectively, with 15 bases between them.

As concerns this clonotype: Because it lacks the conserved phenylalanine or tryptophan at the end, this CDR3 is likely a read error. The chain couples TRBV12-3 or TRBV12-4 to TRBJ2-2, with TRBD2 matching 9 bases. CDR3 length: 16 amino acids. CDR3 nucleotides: TGTGCCAGTAGTCTGGGACTAGCCCTGCGGACCGGGGAACTGTTTCTT. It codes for CASSLGLALRTGELFL.

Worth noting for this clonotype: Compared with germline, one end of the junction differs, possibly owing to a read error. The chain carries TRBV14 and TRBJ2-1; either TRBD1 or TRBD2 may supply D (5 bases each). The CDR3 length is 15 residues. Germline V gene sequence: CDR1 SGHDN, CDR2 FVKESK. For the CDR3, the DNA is TGTGCCAGCAGCCAGTATCGGGGCTCCTACTATGAGCGGTTCTTC. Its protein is CASSQYRGSYYERFF.

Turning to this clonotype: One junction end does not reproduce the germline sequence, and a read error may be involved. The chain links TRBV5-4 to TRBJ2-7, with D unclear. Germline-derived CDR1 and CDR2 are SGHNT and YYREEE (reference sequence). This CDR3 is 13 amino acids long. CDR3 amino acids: CASSIASPGERYF. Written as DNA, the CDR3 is TGTGCCAGTAGCATCGCCTCACCAGGCGAGCGGTACTTC.

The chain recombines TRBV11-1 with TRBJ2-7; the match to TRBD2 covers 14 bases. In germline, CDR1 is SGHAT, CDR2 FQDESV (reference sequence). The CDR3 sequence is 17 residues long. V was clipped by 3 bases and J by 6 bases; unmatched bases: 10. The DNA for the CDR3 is TGTGCCAGCAGCTTTCCCGGGACTAGCGGGAGCTGGGTCGAGCAGTACTTC. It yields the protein CASSFPGTSGSWVEQYF.

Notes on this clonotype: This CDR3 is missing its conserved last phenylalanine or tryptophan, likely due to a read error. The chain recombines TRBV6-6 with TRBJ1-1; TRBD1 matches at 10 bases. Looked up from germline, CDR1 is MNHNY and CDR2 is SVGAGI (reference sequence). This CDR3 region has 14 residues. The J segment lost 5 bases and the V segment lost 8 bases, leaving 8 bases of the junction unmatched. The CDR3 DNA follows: TGTGCCAGCGGTGGGACAGGGGTAAAGACTGAAGCTTTCTCT. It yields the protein CASGGTGVKTEAFS.

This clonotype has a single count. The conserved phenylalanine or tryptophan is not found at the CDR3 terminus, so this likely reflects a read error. In DNA, the CDR3 is TGTGCCAGTAGCTTAGATGCTAGGGGCTACGTGCAGTACCTC. Translated, it gives CASSLDARGYVQYL. V is TRBV11-2 and J is TRBJ2-7; weak D call: TRBD1 (5 bases). Germline loops: CDR1 SGHAT, CDR2 FQNNGV. The CDR3 has 14 amino acids.

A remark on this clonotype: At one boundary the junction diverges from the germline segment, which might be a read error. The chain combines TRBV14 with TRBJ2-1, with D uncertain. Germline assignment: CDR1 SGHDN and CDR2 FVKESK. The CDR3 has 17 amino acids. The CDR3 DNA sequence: TGTGCCAGCAGCCAAGATGCCCTTTGGACCCCCTACAATGATCAGTTCTTC. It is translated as CASSQDALWTPYNDQFF.

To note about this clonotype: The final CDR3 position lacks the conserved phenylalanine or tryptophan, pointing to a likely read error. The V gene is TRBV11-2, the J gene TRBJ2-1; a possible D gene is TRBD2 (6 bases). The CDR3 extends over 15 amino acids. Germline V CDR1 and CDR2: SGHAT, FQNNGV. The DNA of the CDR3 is TGCGCCAGCAGCTTCAGCGGGCCACTCGACAATGAGCAGTTCTCC. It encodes CASSFSGPLDNEQFS.

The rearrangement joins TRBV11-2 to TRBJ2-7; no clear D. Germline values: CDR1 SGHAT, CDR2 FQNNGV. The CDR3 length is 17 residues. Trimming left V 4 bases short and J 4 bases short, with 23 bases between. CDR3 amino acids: CASSSIGAPFTPYEQYF. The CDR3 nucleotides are TGTGCCAGCAGCTCCATTGGTGCTCCCTTCACCCCTTACGAGCAGTACTTC.

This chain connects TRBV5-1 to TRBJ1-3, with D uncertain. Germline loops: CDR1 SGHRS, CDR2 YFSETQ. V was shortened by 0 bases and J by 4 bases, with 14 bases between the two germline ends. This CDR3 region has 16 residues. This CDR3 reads CASSLDGKNPGNTIYF. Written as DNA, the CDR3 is TGCGCCAGCAGCTTGGACGGGAAGAACCCCGGAAACACCATATATTTT. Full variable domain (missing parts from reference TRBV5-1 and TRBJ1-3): KAGVTQTPRYLIKTRGQQVTLSCSPISGHRSVSWYQQTPGQGLQFLFEYFSETQRNKGNFPGRFSGRQFSNSRSEMNVSTLELGDSALYLCASSLDGKNPGNTIYFGEGSWLTVV.

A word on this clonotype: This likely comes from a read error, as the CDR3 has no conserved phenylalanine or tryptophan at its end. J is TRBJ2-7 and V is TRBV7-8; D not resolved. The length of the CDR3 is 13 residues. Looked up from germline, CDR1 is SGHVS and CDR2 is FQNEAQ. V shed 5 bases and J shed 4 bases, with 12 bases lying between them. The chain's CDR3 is CASSALGSYEQYL. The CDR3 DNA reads TGTGCCAGCAGCGCTCTTGGTTCTTACGAGCAGTACTTA.

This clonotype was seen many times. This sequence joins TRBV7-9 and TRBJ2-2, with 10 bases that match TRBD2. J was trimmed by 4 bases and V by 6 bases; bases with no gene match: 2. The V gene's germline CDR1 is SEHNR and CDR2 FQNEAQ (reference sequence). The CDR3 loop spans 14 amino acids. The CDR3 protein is CASRLAGVTGELFF. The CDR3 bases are TGTGCCAGCAGGCTAGCGGGAGTCACCGGGGAGCTGTTTTTT.

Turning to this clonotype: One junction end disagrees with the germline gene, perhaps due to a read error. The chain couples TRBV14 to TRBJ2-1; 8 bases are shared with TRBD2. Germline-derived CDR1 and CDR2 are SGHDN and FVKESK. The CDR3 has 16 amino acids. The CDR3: CASSEVAGWVNNERFF. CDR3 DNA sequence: TGTGCCAGCAGTGAGGTAGCGGGATGGGTAAACAATGAGCGGTTCTTC.

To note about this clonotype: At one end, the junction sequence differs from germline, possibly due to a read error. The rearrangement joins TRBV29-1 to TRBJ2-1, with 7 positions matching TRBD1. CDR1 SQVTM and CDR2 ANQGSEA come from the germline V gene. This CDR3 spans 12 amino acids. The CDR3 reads CSVDQGVNEQFF. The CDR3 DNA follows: TGCAGCGTTGATCAGGGGGTGAATGAGCAGTTCTTT.

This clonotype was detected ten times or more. The CDR3 region has the DNA TGTGCCTGGACTGGGGACGAACGGGGAGGCAATCAGCCCCAGCATTTT. It encodes CAWTGDERGGNQPQHF. The chain carries TRBV30 and TRBJ1-5; a possible D gene is TRBD1 (5 bases). The CDR3 consists of 16 residues. Germline V gene sequence: CDR1 GTSNPN, CDR2 SVGIG (reference sequence). The germline V and J ends were trimmed by 4 bases and 2 bases, with 18 bases remaining between them.

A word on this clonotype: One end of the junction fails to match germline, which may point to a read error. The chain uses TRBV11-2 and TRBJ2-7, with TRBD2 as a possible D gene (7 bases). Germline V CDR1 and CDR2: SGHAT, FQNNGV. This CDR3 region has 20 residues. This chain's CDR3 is CASSLRQGRTSRLSSYVQYF. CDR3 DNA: TGTGCCAGCAGCTTGAGGCAGGGGAGGACTAGTAGGCTCAGCTCCTACGTGCAGTACTTC.

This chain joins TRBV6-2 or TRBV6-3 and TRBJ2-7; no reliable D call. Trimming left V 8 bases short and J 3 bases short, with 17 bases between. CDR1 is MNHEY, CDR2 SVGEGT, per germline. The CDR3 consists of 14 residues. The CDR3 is CASCLHSTFYEQYF. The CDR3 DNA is TGTGCCAGCTGTCTCCACTCGACGTTCTACGAGCAGTACTTC.

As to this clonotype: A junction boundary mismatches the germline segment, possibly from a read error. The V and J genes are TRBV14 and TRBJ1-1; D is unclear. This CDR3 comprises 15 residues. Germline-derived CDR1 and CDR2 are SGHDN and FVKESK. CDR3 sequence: CASSPRLGVDTEAFF. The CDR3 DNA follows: TGTGCCAGCAGCCCCAGACTTGGGGTAGACACTGAAGCTTTCTTC. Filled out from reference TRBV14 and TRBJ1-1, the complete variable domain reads EAGVTQFPSHSVIEKGQTVTLRCDPISGHDNLYWYRRVMGKEIKFLLHFVKESKQDESGMPNNRFLAERTGGTYSTLKVQPAELEDSGVYFCASSPRLGVDTEAFFGQGTRLTVV.

The CDR3 region is CASRRLLAANEQFF. CDR3 in DNA: TGTGCCAGTCGACGACTACTAGCGGCCAATGAGCAGTTCTTC. The chain uses TRBV6-2 or TRBV6-3 and TRBJ2-1, with TRBD2 identical over 8 bases. The trim removed 9 bases at V and 6 bases at J, leaving 10 bases unmatched. Looked up from germline, CDR1 is MNHEY and CDR2 is SVGEGT. This CDR3 has 14 amino acids.

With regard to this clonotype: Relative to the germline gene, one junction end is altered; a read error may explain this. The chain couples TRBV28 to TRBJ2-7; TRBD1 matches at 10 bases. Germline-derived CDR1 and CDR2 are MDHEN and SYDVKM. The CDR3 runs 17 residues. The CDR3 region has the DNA TGTACCAGCAGTTACTATTACCGGGACAGGGGCATCTACGAGCAGTACTTC. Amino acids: CTSSYYYRDRGIYEQYF. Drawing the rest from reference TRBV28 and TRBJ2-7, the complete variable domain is DVKVTQSSRYLVKRTGEKVFLECVQDMDHENMFWYRQDPGLGLRLIYFSYDVKMKEKGDIPEGYSVSREKKERFSLILESASTNQTSMYLCTSSYYYRDRGIYEQYFGPGTRLTVT.

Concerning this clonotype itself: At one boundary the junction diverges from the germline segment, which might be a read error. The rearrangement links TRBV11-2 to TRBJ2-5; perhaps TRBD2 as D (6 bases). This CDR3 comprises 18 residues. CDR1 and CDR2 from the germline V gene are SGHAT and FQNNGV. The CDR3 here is CASSPSSIQGTGRDTRYF. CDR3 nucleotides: TGTGCCAGTAGCCCTAGCTCAATCCAGGGTACTGGGCGGGATACCCGGTACTTC.

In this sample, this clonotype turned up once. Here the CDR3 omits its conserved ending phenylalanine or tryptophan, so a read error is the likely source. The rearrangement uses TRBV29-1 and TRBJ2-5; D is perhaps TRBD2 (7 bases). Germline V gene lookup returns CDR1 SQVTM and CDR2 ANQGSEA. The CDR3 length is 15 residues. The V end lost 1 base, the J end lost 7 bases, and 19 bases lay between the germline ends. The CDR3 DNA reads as TGCAGCGTTGAAGCGGACGGGGGGCGAGCAGGGACCCAGTACTAC. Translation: CSVEADGGRAGTQYY.

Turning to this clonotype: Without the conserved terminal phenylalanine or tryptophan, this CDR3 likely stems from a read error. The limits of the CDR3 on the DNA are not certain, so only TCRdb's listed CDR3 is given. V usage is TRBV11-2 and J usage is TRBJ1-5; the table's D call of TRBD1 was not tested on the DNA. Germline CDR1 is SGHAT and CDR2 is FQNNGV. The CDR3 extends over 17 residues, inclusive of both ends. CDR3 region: CASSLVGVTGSNKPQHS.

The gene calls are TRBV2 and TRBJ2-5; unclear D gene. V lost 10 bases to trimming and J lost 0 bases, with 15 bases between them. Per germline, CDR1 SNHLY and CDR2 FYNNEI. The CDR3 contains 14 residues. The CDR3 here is CAKPRVSYQETQYF. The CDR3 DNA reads TGTGCCAAACCCCGGGTCAGCTACCAAGAGACCCAGTACTTC. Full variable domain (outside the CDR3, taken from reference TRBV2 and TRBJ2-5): EPEVTQTPSHQVTQMGQEVILRCVPISNHLYFYWYRQILGQKVEFLVSFYNNEISEKSEIFDDQFSVERPDGSNFTLKIRSTKLEDSAMYFCAKPRVSYQETQYFGPGTRLLVL.

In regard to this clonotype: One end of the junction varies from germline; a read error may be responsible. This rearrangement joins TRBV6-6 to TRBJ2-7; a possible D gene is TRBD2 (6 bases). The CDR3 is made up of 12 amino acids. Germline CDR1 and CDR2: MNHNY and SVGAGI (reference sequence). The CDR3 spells CASSPGAGEQHF. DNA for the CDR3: TGTGCCAGCAGCCCCGGAGCGGGCGAGCAACACTTC.

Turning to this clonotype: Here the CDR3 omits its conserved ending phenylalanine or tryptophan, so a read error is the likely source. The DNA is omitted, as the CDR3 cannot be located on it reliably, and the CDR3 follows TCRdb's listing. CDR3 amino acids: CASSLSTGGSDTQYS. The chain carries TRBV6-5 and TRBJ2-3; TRBD2 is the table's D call, not checked against the DNA. A total of 15 residues make up the CDR3, ends included. The germline V gene has CDR1 MNHEY and CDR2 SVGAGI.